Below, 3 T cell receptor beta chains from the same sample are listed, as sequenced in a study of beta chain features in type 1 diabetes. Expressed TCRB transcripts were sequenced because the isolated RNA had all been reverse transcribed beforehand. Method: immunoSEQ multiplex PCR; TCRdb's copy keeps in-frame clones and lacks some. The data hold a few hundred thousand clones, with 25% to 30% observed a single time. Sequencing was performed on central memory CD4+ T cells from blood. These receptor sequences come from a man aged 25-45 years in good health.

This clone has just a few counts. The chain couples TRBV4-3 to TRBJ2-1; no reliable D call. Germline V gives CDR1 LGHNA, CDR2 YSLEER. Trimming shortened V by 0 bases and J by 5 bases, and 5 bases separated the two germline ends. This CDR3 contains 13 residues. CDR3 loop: CASSQDRDNEQFF. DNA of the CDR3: TGCGCCAGCAGCCAAGATCGGGACAATGAGCAGTTCTTC.

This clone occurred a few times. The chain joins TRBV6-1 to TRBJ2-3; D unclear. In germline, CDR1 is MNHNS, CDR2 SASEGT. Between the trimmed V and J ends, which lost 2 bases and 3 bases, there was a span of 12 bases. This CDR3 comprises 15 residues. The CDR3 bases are TGTGCCAGCAGTGAAACTTCGGCTACGACAGATACGCAGTATTTT. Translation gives CASSETSATTDTQYF.

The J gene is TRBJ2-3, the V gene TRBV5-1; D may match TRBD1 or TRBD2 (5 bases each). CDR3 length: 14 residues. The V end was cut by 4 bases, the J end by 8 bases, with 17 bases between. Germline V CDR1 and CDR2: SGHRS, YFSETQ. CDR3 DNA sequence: TGCGCCAGCAGCCCAGACGGGGACGTACTTACGCAGTATTTT. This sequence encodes CASSPDGDVLTQYF.